The present T cell receptor (beta chain) was sequenced within a study of blood T cell repertoires in COVID-19. The assay was immunoSEQ multiplex PCR, and TCRdb's table has in-frame clones only and misses some. The data show about 50,000 clones, around 82% seen once. This clone came up a few times. This CDR3 region has 14 residues. Trimming left V 4 bases short and J 6 bases short, with 16 bases between. From germline, CDR1 is SGHRS and CDR2 YFSETQ. Sequencing was performed on peripheral blood. This chain connects TRBV5-1 to TRBJ1-1; D gene unclear. This receptor was taken from a woman of 80 years or more with acute or convalescent COVID-19. The CDR3, as DNA: TGCGCCAGCAGCCGCAGAGAGGGAAGCCCTGAAGCTTTCTTT. It specifies CASSRREGSPEAFF. Full variable domain (outside the CDR3, taken from reference TRBV5-1 and TRBJ1-1): KAGVTQTPRYLIKTRGQQVTLSCSPISGHRSVSWYQQTPGQGLQFLFEYFSETQRNKGNFPGRFSGRQFSNSRSEMNVSTLELGDSALYLCASSRREGSPEAFFGQGTRLTVV.